The T cell receptor (beta chain) described here comes from a study of CD8+ T cells in alopecia areata. The sequencing template was cDNA reverse transcribed from extracted RNA. This table comes from immunoSEQ multiplex PCR, and its TCRdb copy is limited to in-frame clones, with some not included. The sample consists of about 97,000 clones, about two fifths of them appearing once. CDR1 KGHSH and CDR2 LQKENI come from the germline V gene. The CDR3 contains 16 residues. V lost 1 base to trimming and J lost 8 bases, with 18 bases between them. This chain links TRBV18 with TRBJ2-1, with D possibly being TRBD2 (5 bases). The receptor's source is a human donor with alopecia areata. Sequencing used CD4+ T cells sorted from blood. This chain's CDR3 is CASSPLDNGVVDEQFF. The CDR3 region has the DNA TGTGCCAGCTCACCACTCGATAACGGGGTTGTCGATGAGCAGTTCTTC.